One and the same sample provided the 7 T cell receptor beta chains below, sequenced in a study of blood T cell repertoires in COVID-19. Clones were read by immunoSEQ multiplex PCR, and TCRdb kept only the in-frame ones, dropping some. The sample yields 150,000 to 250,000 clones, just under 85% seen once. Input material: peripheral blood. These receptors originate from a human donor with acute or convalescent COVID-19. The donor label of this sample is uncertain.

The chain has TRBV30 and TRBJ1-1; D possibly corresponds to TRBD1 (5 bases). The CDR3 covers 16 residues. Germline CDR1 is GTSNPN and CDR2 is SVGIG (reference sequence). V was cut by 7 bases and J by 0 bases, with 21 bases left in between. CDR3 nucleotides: TGTGCCTACCTACGGTGGTGGGACTTCATGAACACTGAAGCTTTCTTT. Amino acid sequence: CAYLRWWDFMNTEAFF.

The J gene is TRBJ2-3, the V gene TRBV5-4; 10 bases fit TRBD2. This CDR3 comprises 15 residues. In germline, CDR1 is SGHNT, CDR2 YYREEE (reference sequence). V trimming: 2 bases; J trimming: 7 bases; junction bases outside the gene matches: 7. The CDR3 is CASSFGASGSYTQYF. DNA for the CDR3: TGTGCCAGCAGCTTCGGGGCTAGCGGGAGTTATACGCAGTATTTT.

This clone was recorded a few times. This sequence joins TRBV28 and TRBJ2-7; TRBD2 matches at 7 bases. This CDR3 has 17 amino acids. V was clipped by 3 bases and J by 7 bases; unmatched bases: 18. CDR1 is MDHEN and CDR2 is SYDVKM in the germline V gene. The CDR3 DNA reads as TGTGCCAGCAGTTTTTTCCCCCGGCGGGAGCAGCTGGGGGAGCAGTACTTC. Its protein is CASSFFPRREQLGEQYF. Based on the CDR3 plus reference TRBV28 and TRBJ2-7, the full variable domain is DVKVTQSSRYLVKRTGEKVFLECVQDMDHENMFWYRQDPGLGLRLIYFSYDVKMKEKGDIPEGYSVSREKKERFSLILESASTNQTSMYLCASSFFPRREQLGEQYFGPGTRLTVT.

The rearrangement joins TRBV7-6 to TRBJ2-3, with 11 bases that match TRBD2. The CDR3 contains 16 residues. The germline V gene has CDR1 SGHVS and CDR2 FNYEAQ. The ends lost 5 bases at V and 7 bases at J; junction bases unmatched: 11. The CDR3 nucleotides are TGTGCCAGCAGCCCCTTAGCGGGAGGGCCGTCGAATACGCAGTATTTT. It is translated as CASSPLAGGPSNTQYF. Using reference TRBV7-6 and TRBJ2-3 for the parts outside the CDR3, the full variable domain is GAGVSQSPRYKVTKRGQDVALRCDPISGHVSLYWYRQALGQGPEFLTYFNYEAQQDKSGLPNDRFSAERPEGSISTLTIQRTEQRDSAMYRCASSPLAGGPSNTQYFGPGTRLTVL.

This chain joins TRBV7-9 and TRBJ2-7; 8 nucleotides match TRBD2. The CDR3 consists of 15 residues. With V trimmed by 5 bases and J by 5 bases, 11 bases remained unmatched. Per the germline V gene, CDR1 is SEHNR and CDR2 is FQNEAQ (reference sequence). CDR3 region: CASSLGLAGTHEQYF. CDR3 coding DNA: TGTGCCAGCAGCCTTGGACTAGCCGGGACCCACGAGCAGTACTTC. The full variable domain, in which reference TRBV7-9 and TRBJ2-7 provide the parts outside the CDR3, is DTGVSQNPRHKITKRGQNVTFRCDPISEHNRLYWYRQTLGQGPEFLTYFQNEAQLEKSRLLSDRFSAERPKGSFSTLEIQRTEQGDSAMYLCASSLGLAGTHEQYFGPGTRLTVT.

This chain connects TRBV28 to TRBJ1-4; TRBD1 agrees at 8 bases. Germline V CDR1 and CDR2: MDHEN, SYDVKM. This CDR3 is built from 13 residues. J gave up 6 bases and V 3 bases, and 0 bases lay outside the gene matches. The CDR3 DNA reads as TGTGCCAGCAGTTTGACAGGGGATGAAAAACTGTTTTTT. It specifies CASSLTGDEKLFF.

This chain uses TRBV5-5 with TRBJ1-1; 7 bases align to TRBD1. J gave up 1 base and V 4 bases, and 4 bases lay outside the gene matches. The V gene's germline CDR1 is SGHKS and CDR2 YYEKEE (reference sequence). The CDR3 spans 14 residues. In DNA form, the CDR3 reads TGTGCCAGCAGCCCCCGACAGGGGAACACTGAAGCTTTCTTT. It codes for CASSPRQGNTEAFF. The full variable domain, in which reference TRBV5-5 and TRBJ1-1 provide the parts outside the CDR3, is DAGVTQSPTHLIKTRGQQVTLRCSPISGHKSVSWYQQVLGQGPQFIFQYYEKEERGRGNFPDRFSARQFPNYSSELNVNALLLGDSALYLCASSPRQGNTEAFFGQGTRLTVV.